These 16 T cell receptor beta chains were sequenced from one sample in a study of T cells in Graves' hyperthyroidism and ophthalmopathy. The CDR3 regions of TCR beta were amplified from RNA transcripts. The HTBI primer set served for first-round RT-PCR of the TCR CDR3. MiXCR, run by TCRdb on the multiplex PCR reads, gives a single entry per CDR3 protein. The sample lists roughly 350,000 distinct CDR3 sequences, 14% occurring once. Sequenced: blood. These receptors were obtained from a young woman with Graves' ophthalmopathy.

The chain recombines TRBV7-8 with TRBJ1-3; D not certain. V lost 2 bases and J lost 0, with 8 bases in between. Per germline, CDR1 SGHVS and CDR2 FQNEAQ. The CDR3 consists of 15 residues. The CDR3 is CASSLSEFSGNTIYF. The CDR3 nucleotides are TGTGCCAGCAGCTTATCGGAGTTCTCTGGAAACACCATATATTTT.

The CDR3 is CASSYGRNLGELFF. The CDR3 DNA sequence: TGTGCCAGCAGTTACGGGCGAAACCTCGGGGAGCTGTTTTTT. The rearrangement links TRBV6-5 to TRBJ2-2; D gene ambiguous. Trimming removed 2 bases at V and 7 bases at J, with 11 bases between. CDR1 and CDR2 (germline): MNHEY, SVGAGI. CDR3 length equals 14 residues.

This clonotype was seen repeatedly, ten times or more. J is TRBJ2-7 and V is TRBV28; possible D gene TRBD1, 6 bases. The CDR3 has 14 residues. Germline CDR1 and CDR2: MDHEN and SYDVKM. Trimming shortened V by 4 bases and J by 1 base, and 11 bases separated the two germline ends. The CDR3 nucleotides are TGTGCCAGCAGTTCCGGGACACGATCCTACGAGCAGTACTTC. Translation: CASSSGTRSYEQYF.

This clonotype was recorded many times. CDR3 in amino acids: CATSREGTGLSNQPQHF. CDR3 DNA: TGTGCCACCAGCAGGGAAGGGACAGGTCTTAGCAATCAGCCCCAGCATTTT. The chain joins TRBV15 to TRBJ1-5; TRBD1 aligns across 8 bases. The CDR3 sequence is 17 residues long. V lost 3 bases, J lost 0 bases, and 7 bases stayed unmatched. Per germline, CDR1 LNHNV and CDR2 YYDKDF (reference sequence).

The sample holds many counts of this clonotype. V and J are TRBV28 and TRBJ1-4, with no clear D. This CDR3 spans 12 amino acids. With 2 bases removed from V and 7 bases from J, the gap between germline ends came to 5 bases. The germline V gene has CDR1 MDHEN and CDR2 SYDVKM. The CDR3 nucleotides are TGTGCCAGCAGTTTAGAAGGTGAAAAACTGTTTTTT. It translates to CASSLEGEKLFF.

This clonotype was detected many times. CDR3 in DNA: TGTGCCACCTGGGGTTTTGACGAGCAGTACTTC. Protein product: CATWGFDEQYF. The chain uses TRBV10-3 and TRBJ2-7; no reliable D call. Deletions cut 10 bases from V and 5 bases from J, with 12 bases between. The CDR3 runs to 11 residues. Per the germline V gene, CDR1 is ENHRY and CDR2 is SYGVKD.

This clonotype was seen ten or more times. V is TRBV11-2 and J is TRBJ2-7, with a possible D match to TRBD2 (5 bases). Germline loops: CDR1 SGHAT, CDR2 FQNNGV. There are 12 residues in the CDR3. V was shortened by 6 bases and J by 0 bases, with 6 bases between the two germline ends. This chain's CDR3 is CASRGSSYEQYF. The CDR3 coding sequence is TGTGCCAGCAGGGGGAGCTCCTACGAGCAGTACTTC.

In this sample, this clonotype turned up a few times. The rearrangement links TRBV6-1 to TRBJ2-7; 8 bases fit TRBD1. The CDR3 consists of 16 residues. Germline loops: CDR1 MNHNS, CDR2 SASEGT. Trimming at V came to 5 bases and at J to 4 bases, leaving 13 bases not matched to a gene. The CDR3 is CASSSDREPFFYEQYF. Here the CDR3 DNA reads TGTGCCAGCAGTTCGGACAGGGAGCCCTTTTTTTACGAGCAGTACTTC.

This clonotype was seen many times. The chain joins TRBV5-1 to TRBJ1-2, with TRBD1 matching over 7 bases. V lost 0 bases, J lost 2 bases, and 4 bases stayed unmatched. This CDR3 comprises 15 residues. In germline, CDR1 is SGHRS, CDR2 YFSETQ. CDR3 sequence (DNA): TGCGCCAGCAGCTTGGGCCGGGACAGAAACTATGGCTACACCTTC. Protein: CASSLGRDRNYGYTF.

A word on this clonotype: This clone may be a read error of a much larger clone one base away. This chain links TRBV10-3 with TRBJ1-1; D is uncertain. In germline, CDR1 is ENHRY, CDR2 SYGVKD. The CDR3 is made up of 14 amino acids. Trimming took off 6 bases at V and 1 base at J, with 12 bases between the two ends. The CDR3 DNA sequence: TGTGCCATCAGGAGGACCACCCCGAACACTGAAGCTTTCTTT. It encodes CAIRRTTPNTEAFF.

This clonotype was counted ten times or more. V gene TRBV29-1 combines with J gene TRBJ1-2; the D gene is possibly TRBD1 (5 bases). CDR3 length: 13 amino acids. The V and J ends lost 3 bases and 4 bases respectively, with 12 bases between them. Per the germline V gene, CDR1 is SQVTM and CDR2 is ANQGSEA. The CDR3 loop reads CSVERGSGYGYTF. In DNA, the CDR3 is TGCAGCGTTGAGCGGGGCTCGGGCTATGGCTACACCTTC.

This clonotype was counted many times. This chain joins TRBV11-2 and TRBJ2-3, with a weak D call TRBD2 (5 bases). The CDR3 length is 16 residues. The V gene lost 0 bases and the J gene lost 4 bases, with 14 bases spanning the gap. Germline-derived CDR1 and CDR2 are SGHAT and FQNNGV. CDR3: CASSLELGKASDTQYF. CDR3 coding DNA: TGTGCCAGCAGCTTAGAACTAGGGAAGGCGTCAGATACGCAGTATTTT.

There are a few counts of this clonotype. The rearrangement uses TRBV9 and TRBJ2-3; 12 bases map to TRBD2. From germline, CDR1 is SGDLS and CDR2 YYNGEE. CDR3 length: 18 residues. J was trimmed by 5 bases and V by 0 bases; bases with no gene match: 10. CDR3: CASSVAFRLAGAGDTQYF. The CDR3 nucleotides read TGTGCCAGCAGCGTAGCTTTCCGACTAGCGGGGGCAGGAGATACGCAGTATTTT.

This clonotype was detected many times. V and J are TRBV3-1 and TRBJ1-5; D is uncertain. Trimming took 1 base from V and 4 from J, leaving 11 bases between them. The germline gives CDR1 LGHDT, CDR2 YNNKEL (reference sequence). The CDR3 runs 15 residues. The CDR3 loop is CASSQVLGGNQPQHF. The CDR3 coding sequence is TGTGCCAGCAGCCAAGTCCTTGGCGGGAATCAGCCCCAGCATTTT.

This clonotype came up many times. CDR3 coding DNA: TGTGCCAGCAGCTCGTCGTACCTGAACTATGGCTACACCTTC. This translates into CASSSSYLNYGYTF. The J gene is TRBJ1-2, the V gene TRBV3-1; D gene ambiguous. V lost 5 bases to trimming and J lost 2 bases, with 12 bases between them. CDR1 and CDR2 from the germline V gene are LGHDT and YNNKEL (reference sequence). This CDR3 is built from 14 residues.

On this clonotype itself: A read error is possible here, since a much larger clone lies one base away. The CDR3 does not close with the conserved phenylalanine or tryptophan, likely indicating a read error. V gene TRBV20-1 combines with J gene TRBJ1-5, with 8 bases lining up with TRBD1. Losses at the gene ends were 6 bases for V and 7 bases for J; bases not matched to a gene: 17. CDR3 length: 16 amino acids. Germline V gene lookup returns CDR1 DFQATT and CDR2 SNEGSKA (reference sequence). CDR3 sequence: CSATERVPAGGQPQHS. In DNA form, the CDR3 reads TGCAGTGCAACGGAGAGGGTCCCGGCAGGGGGCCAGCCCCAGCATTCT.